Below are 9 T cell receptor beta chains sequenced from a single sample in a study of shared clonotypes between healthy human individuals. CD45RO-negative, CCR7-positively selected cells formed the naive CD8 fraction, excluding terminally differentiated effector memory CD45RA+ cells. This table comes from immunoSEQ multiplex PCR, and its TCRdb copy is limited to in-frame clones, with some not included. The sample yields some 2.1 million clones, 85% to 95% seen once. Sequenced input: naive CD8+ T cells from PBMCs. These receptor sequences come from a man aged 18 to 30 in good health. Some clones in this sample may be carry-over from other donors' samples.

This chain uses TRBV2 with TRBJ1-2; possible D gene TRBD1, 5 bases. Germline CDR1 is SNHLY and CDR2 is FYNNEI. The CDR3 is made up of 17 amino acids. The V end was cut by 4 bases, the J end by 6 bases, with 24 bases between. The CDR3 bases are TGTGCCAGCAGTGGGGACCCAGTGGAACTATTGGGAGATGGCTACACCTTC. Its translation: CASSGDPVELLGDGYTF.

The rearrangement joins TRBV9 to TRBJ1-4; 9 nucleotides line up with TRBD1. Trimming cost V 4 bases and J 7 bases; bases outside gene matches: 8. The CDR3 loop spans 15 amino acids. Germline V lookup: CDR1 SGDLS, CDR2 YYNGEE. CDR3 protein: CASSRVQGAFEKLFF. The CDR3 DNA reads TGTGCCAGCAGCCGCGTACAGGGGGCGTTTGAAAAACTGTTTTTT.

The J gene is TRBJ2-7, the V gene TRBV10-2; 12 bases fit TRBD2. Germline CDR1 WSHSY, CDR2 SAAADI. CDR3 size: 14 residues. J lost 2 bases, V lost 8 bases, and 4 bases had no gene match. The chain's CDR3 is CASQLAGGPYEQYF. Here the CDR3 DNA reads TGCGCCAGCCAACTAGCGGGAGGTCCCTACGAGCAGTACTTC.

The chain links TRBV7-8 to TRBJ2-2, with 10 nucleotides matching TRBD2. CDR1 SGHVS and CDR2 FQNEAQ come from the germline V gene. V lost 2 bases and J lost 6; bases outside the gene matches: 24. The CDR3 contains 22 residues. The CDR3 here is CASSLFSKQGTSERSMAGELFF. CDR3 coding DNA: TGTGCCAGCAGCTTATTTTCTAAACAGGGGACTAGCGAAAGGAGTATGGCCGGGGAGCTGTTTTTT.

This rearrangement joins TRBV7-9 to TRBJ2-3; the match to TRBD2 covers 10 bases. The germline V gene encodes CDR1 SEHNR and CDR2 FQNEAQ (reference sequence). V shed 6 bases and J 0 bases; nucleotides not matched to a gene: 6. This CDR3 is 16 amino acids long. The CDR3 DNA sequence: TGTGCCAGCAGGCCCCCGGGACTAGCGAGCACAGATACGCAGTATTTT. It encodes CASRPPGLASTDTQYF.

The chain couples TRBV6-6 to TRBJ2-3; 7 bases match TRBD2. The CDR3 contains 16 residues. CDR1 and CDR2 from the germline V gene are MNHNY and SVGAGI (reference sequence). V gave up 2 bases and J gave up 2 bases; unmatched junction bases: 7. The CDR3 sequence: CASSYLGTTDTDTQYF. For the CDR3, the DNA is TGTGCCAGCAGTTACCTCGGGACTACCGACACAGATACGCAGTATTTT.

V usage is TRBV28 and J usage is TRBJ1-2, with 9 positions matching TRBD1. Germline lookup yields CDR1 MDHEN and CDR2 SYDVKM. The V gene end was trimmed by 6 bases and the J gene end by 4 bases; junction bases not matched to a gene: 6. The CDR3 totals 14 residues. The CDR3 DNA is TGTGCCAGCAGGAAACAGGGGGCGACCTATGGCTACACCTTC. This encodes CASRKQGATYGYTF.

This chain links TRBV4-3 with TRBJ2-1, with 7 bases identical to TRBD1. The CDR3 is 17 amino acids. The germline V gene has CDR1 LGHNA and CDR2 YSLEER. Germline trimming cut 1 base from V and 4 bases from J; bases unmatched to any gene: 10. CDR3 region: CASSQGSGGVVYNEQFF. In DNA, the CDR3 is TGCGCCAGCAGCCAAGGTTCAGGGGGAGTGGTGTACAATGAGCAGTTCTTC.

Remarks on this clone: Other DNA sequences of this sample code for an identical CDR3. The genes are TRBV29-1 and TRBJ2-7; 10 bases match TRBD1. The CDR3 has 13 amino acids. V trimming: 6 bases; J trimming: 3 bases; junction bases outside the gene matches: 5. Germline assignment: CDR1 SQVTM and CDR2 ANQGSEA. CDR3 region: CSVRDRGSYEQYF. The CDR3 DNA reads as TGCAGCGTCCGGGACAGGGGTAGCTACGAGCAGTACTTC.